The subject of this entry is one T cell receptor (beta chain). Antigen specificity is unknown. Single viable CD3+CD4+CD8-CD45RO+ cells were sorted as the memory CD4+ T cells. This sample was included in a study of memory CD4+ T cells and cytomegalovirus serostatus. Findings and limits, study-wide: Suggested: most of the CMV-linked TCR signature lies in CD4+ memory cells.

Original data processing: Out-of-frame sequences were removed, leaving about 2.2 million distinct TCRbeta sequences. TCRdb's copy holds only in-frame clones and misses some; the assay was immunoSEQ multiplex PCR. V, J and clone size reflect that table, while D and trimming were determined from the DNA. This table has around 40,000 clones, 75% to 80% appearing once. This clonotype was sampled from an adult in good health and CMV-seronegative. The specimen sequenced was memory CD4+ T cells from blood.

This CDR3 is CASSLWGRGYNSPLHF. CDR3 sequence (DNA): TGTGCCAGCAGCTTATGGGGGCGGGGGTATAATTCACCCCTCCACTTT. The gene calls are TRBV7-9 and TRBJ1-6, with D tentatively TRBD1 (6 bases). The CDR3 runs 16 residues. From germline, CDR1 is SEHNR and CDR2 FQNEAQ (reference sequence). Trimming removed 2 bases from V and 4 bases from J, with 12 bases in between.